This paragraph reports one T cell receptor (beta chain). Its antigen is currently not known. Qualities for individual bases were not recorded, and no much larger clone is one base off. The receptor library was made with 5' RACE. TCRdb records Illumina HiSeq 2000 as the sequencer. Template switching introduced a universal primer binding site; the final cDNA contained a unique molecular identifier, enabling accurate counting of TCR cDNA molecules. Specific primers in the conserved constant-segment region were used to synthesize first-strand cDNA for TCR alpha and beta chains. To control for contamination, each cDNA library was double barcoded with a SMART-Mk sample barcode plus Illumina barcodes. TruSeq adapter sequences, together with Illumina sample barcodes, were added in two successive PCR steps. The Illumina HiSeq platform was used with custom primers to sequence TCR alpha and beta cDNA libraries. Concerning the study's data processing: Raw reads were processed with MiGEC to extract unique molecular identifiers, and MiXCR was used to determine CDR3 positions. Recombination models were inferred per individual with the repgenHMM and IGoR tools using an EM algorithm. Shared clonotypes were analyzed with the tcR package in R, and sharing was normalized by the product of cloneset sizes. To study raw recombination free of thymic and clonal selection effects, out-of-frame nonproductive sequences were analyzed. TCRdb itself trimmed the public reads at Q25 with fastp, ran MiXCR and retained productive beta chains. When rows share a CDR3 protein, they turn into one entry using the most common DNA and genes. TCRdb assigned the V and J calls; the authors' analysis was not used. The sample includes 1.5 million to 2 million distinct CDR3 sequences, with about 32% observed a single time. Together, the top ten hold around 0.25% of the sample.

Every donor in the study was a healthy Caucasian. The CDR3 starts with the cysteine, ends with the phenylalanine, and has 14 residues. Here the CDR3 DNA is all that survives: 42 bases in frame from base 1. V gives up 3 bases and J gives up 1 base, and the segment between their germline ends measures 7 bases. For CDR1 and CDR2, the germline V gene lists MDHEN and SYDVKM. The sample comes from a study of identical twins (dated by TCRdb to the mid-2010s). For context, the study as a whole: The study deep-sequenced TCR alpha and beta repertoires from monozygotic twins, unrelated adults of various ages and cord blood to test whether fetal clonotypes persist. Replicate twin experiments were performed at different times using different library preparation protocols to rule out contamination.

What the study reported, not specific to this receptor: Invariant T cells such as MAIT and iNKT could partly confound zero-insertion analyses, though diverse VJ usage argued against this for most clonotypes. Out-of-frame TCR alpha sharing in monozygotic twins was systematically underestimated by recombination models, whereas sharing between unrelated individuals was in agreement with the recombination models. In beta out-of-frame sequences, excess twin sharing was weaker, because having fewer shared sequences lowered the signal-to-noise ratio. Because the same donors could not be followed over many years, the conclusions depended on cross-sectional statistical analysis. Abundant cord blood beta clonotypes carried fewer insertions; young adult naive repertoires showed a weaker similar trend, while memory repertoires showed none. Compared with coincidental sharing between unrelated individuals, out-of-frame TCR alpha sequences shared between twins had an excess of sequences with low generation probability.

Recombination joined TRBV28 with TRBJ1-5; the D gene cannot be resolved reliably. Source material: cord blood. The sequence was obtained from a newborn girl in good health. The CDR3 protein is CASSFLRSNQPQHF. The DNA sequence reads TGTGCCAGCAGTTTTCTCAGGAGCAATCAGCCCCAGCATTTT.